These 30 T cell receptor beta chains came from one sample sequenced in a study of T cell responses to AZD1222 COVID-19 vaccine. Data came from immunoSEQ multiplex PCR; TCRdb stores just in-frame clones and leaves some out. The sample records over 50,000 clones, roughly 84% being singletons. The sequencing used peripheral blood, collected on day 0 of AZD1222 vaccination. These receptor sequences come from an adult in good health.

CDR3 nucleotides: TGCGCCAGCAGCCAATACAGGGGGCGAGGCAATCAGCCCCAGCATTTT. Translated: CASSQYRGRGNQPQHF. V is TRBV4-1 and J is TRBJ1-5, with 9 bases aligning to TRBD1. The CDR3 has 16 amino acids. Germline CDR1 is MGHRA and CDR2 is YSYEKL. With 2 bases clipped from V and 2 bases from J, the junction kept 4 bases outside the gene matches.

CDR3 amino acids: CASSPDSTASYEQYF. For the CDR3, the DNA is TGTGCCAGCAGCCCCGACTCGACAGCTTCCTACGAGCAGTACTTC. The rearrangement joins TRBV7-9 to TRBJ2-7; D possibly corresponds to TRBD1 (5 bases). CDR3 length: 15 amino acids. Trimming removed 5 bases from V and 1 base from J, with 15 bases in between. The germline V gene has CDR1 SEHNR and CDR2 FQNEAQ (reference sequence).

The chain joins TRBV29-1 to TRBJ1-1; D remains ambiguous. Germline lookup yields CDR1 SQVTM and CDR2 ANQGSEA. Deletions cut 4 bases from V and 3 bases from J, with 6 bases between. There are 11 residues in the CDR3. The CDR3 reads CSVATDTEAFF. The CDR3 region has the DNA TGCAGCGTTGCGACCGACACTGAAGCTTTCTTT.

This clone has just one count. The chain employs TRBV6-5 and TRBJ1-5, with D possibly TRBD1 on 6 matching bases. The germline CDR1 and CDR2 sequences are MNHEY and SVGAGI. The CDR3 covers 15 residues. The V gene lost 5 bases and the J gene lost 0 bases, with 11 bases spanning the gap. CDR3 protein: CASSRTVYSNQPQHF. CDR3 bases: TGTGCCAGCAGTCGGACAGTTTATAGCAATCAGCCCCAGCATTTT.

Relative to its sample, this clone is medium-sized (0.01 to 0.1%). The V and J genes are TRBV12-3 or TRBV12-4 and TRBJ1-6; 8 bases match TRBD1. The CDR3 spans 13 residues. The junction had 3 bases not matched to a gene; V was cut back by 3 bases and J by 11 bases. The CDR3 spells CASSFQGATPLHF. The CDR3 nucleotides are TGTGCCAGCAGTTTCCAGGGGGCCACACCCCTCCACTTT.

The CDR3 reads CASSLASSDRPYEQYF. CDR3 coding DNA: TGTGCCAGCAGCTTAGCGTCTTCGGACAGGCCCTACGAGCAGTACTTC. The V gene is TRBV11-2, the J gene TRBJ2-7; 7 positions match TRBD1. The CDR3 has 16 amino acids. Trimming at V came to 1 base and at J to 2 bases, leaving 8 bases not matched to a gene. Germline assignment: CDR1 SGHAT and CDR2 FQNNGV.

This clone was seen a single time. CDR3 bases: TGTGCCAGCAGCCGTCTCCTCTATGGCTACACCTTC. The encoded protein is CASSRLLYGYTF. V gene TRBV7-2 combines with J gene TRBJ1-2; D is undetermined. Trimming stripped 5 bases from V and 4 bases from J, with 8 bases between. Germline lookup yields CDR1 SGHTA and CDR2 FQGNSA. The CDR3 contains 12 residues.

V and J are TRBV28 and TRBJ1-2; the D is unclear. Germline CDR1 and CDR2: MDHEN and SYDVKM. Trimming shortened V by 6 bases and J by 7 bases, and 15 bases separated the two germline ends. This CDR3 is built from 13 residues. The CDR3 loop reads CASSLSDRSGYTF. The CDR3 DNA follows: TGTGCCAGCAGCCTTAGTGACCGTAGTGGCTACACCTTC.

The chain is built from TRBV19 and TRBJ1-6; D might be TRBD1 (6 bases). Germline V gene sequence: CDR1 LNHDA, CDR2 SQIVND (reference sequence). The V end lost 8 bases, the J end lost 0 bases, and 14 bases lay between the germline ends. The length of the CDR3 is 16 residues. The CDR3 loop reads CASHAGAVSYNSPLHF. In nucleotides, the CDR3 is TGTGCCAGTCACGCAGGGGCTGTCTCCTATAATTCACCCCTCCACTTT.

The sample holds one count of this clone. The rearrangement uses TRBV11-2 and TRBJ1-2; D might be TRBD1 (6 bases). V was cut by 3 bases and J by 5 bases, with 10 bases left in between. The CDR3 sequence is 13 residues long. Germline V lookup: CDR1 SGHAT, CDR2 FQNNGV. The CDR3 spells CASSFPQGYGYTF. The DNA for the CDR3 is TGTGCCAGCAGCTTCCCCCAGGGGTATGGCTACACCTTC. Looking up the rest from reference TRBV11-2 and TRBJ1-2 gives the full variable domain: EAGVAQSPRYKIIEKRQSVAFWCNPISGHATLYWYQQILGQGPKLLIQFQNNGVVDDSQLPKDRFSAERLKGVDSTLKIQPAKLEDSAVYLCASSFPQGYGYTFGSGTRLTVV.

The J gene is TRBJ1-4, the V gene TRBV3-1 (or the pseudogene TRBV3-2), with 7 bases lining up with TRBD1. V shed 1 base, J shed 7 bases, and the junction held 3 bases outside the gene matches. Germline CDR1 is LGHDT and CDR2 is YNNKEL (reference sequence). The CDR3 spans 14 residues. The DNA of the CDR3 is TGTGCCAGCAGCCAAGGACAGGGTTTTGAAAAACTGTTTTTT. Its protein product is CASSQGQGFEKLFF.

V usage is TRBV18 and J usage is TRBJ1-1; tentative D call: TRBD1 (5 bases). Trimming removed 3 bases from V and 2 bases from J, with 13 bases in between. There are 15 residues in the CDR3. The V gene's germline CDR1 is KGHSH and CDR2 LQKENI. This chain's CDR3 is CASSPLGRGNTEAFF. The CDR3 region has the DNA TGTGCCAGCTCACCCCTCGGGAGGGGAAACACTGAAGCTTTCTTT.

The J gene is TRBJ1-4, the V gene TRBV9, with TRBD1 as a possible D gene (6 bases). The length of the CDR3 is 16 residues. Per germline, CDR1 SGDLS and CDR2 YYNGEE. Trimming cost V 0 bases and J 8 bases, with 17 bases left between them. The CDR3 loop reads CASSVGGGGTLEKLFF. DNA of the CDR3: TGTGCCAGCAGCGTAGGAGGGGGGGGAACACTAGAAAAACTGTTTTTT.

V is TRBV5-4 and J is TRBJ2-1; 9 bases line up with TRBD2. CDR1 is SGHNT and CDR2 is YYREEE in the germline V gene (reference sequence). With V trimmed by 2 bases and J by 0 bases, 3 bases remained unmatched. CDR3 length: 16 amino acids. CDR3 amino acids: CASSLLAGSSYNEQFF. The CDR3 nucleotides read TGTGCCAGCAGCTTACTAGCGGGCTCCTCCTACAATGAGCAGTTCTTC.

The sample holds one count of this clone. This sequence joins TRBV11-2 and TRBJ2-7; the D gene could be TRBD1 or TRBD2 (5 bases each). Germline assignment: CDR1 SGHAT and CDR2 FQNNGV. The ends were cut back, 1 base at V and 2 bases at J, with 18 bases in the middle. The CDR3 extends over 17 amino acids. The CDR3 loop reads CASSLGGVWDYPYEQYF. DNA of the CDR3: TGTGCCAGCAGCTTAGGAGGGGTCTGGGATTATCCCTACGAGCAGTACTTC.

The chain recombines TRBV2 with TRBJ1-5, with 7 bases aligning to TRBD1. The CDR3 contains 16 residues. Trimming at V came to 0 bases and at J to 5 bases, leaving 7 bases not matched to a gene. Per germline, CDR1 SNHLY and CDR2 FYNNEI. DNA for the CDR3: TGTGCCAGCAGTGAAGCAGGGGGCCGGGGATATCAGCCCCAGCATTTT. This codes for CASSEAGGRGYQPQHF. The whole variable domain, filled in from reference TRBV2 and TRBJ1-5, reads EPEVTQTPSHQVTQMGQEVILRCVPISNHLYFYWYRQILGQKVEFLVSFYNNEISEKSEIFDDQFSVERPDGSNFTLKIRSTKLEDSAMYFCASSEAGGRGYQPQHFGDGTRLSIL.

The V gene is TRBV13, the J gene TRBJ1-2, with D perhaps TRBD1 (6 bases). CDR3 size: 14 residues. The ends were cut back, 5 bases at V and 1 base at J, with 11 bases in the middle. Germline V gene sequence: CDR1 PRHDT, CDR2 FYEKMQ (reference sequence). CDR3 residues: CASSPTGNNYGYTF. CDR3 sequence (DNA): TGTGCCAGCAGCCCGACAGGAAATAACTATGGCTACACCTTC.

CDR3 nucleotide sequence: TGCGCCAGCAGTCACCCCTTGGGACAGGGCTCCTACGAGCAGTACTTC. Its translation is CASSHPLGQGSYEQYF. V is TRBV23-1 and J is TRBJ2-7; 9 bases map to TRBD1. TRBV23-1 is designated an ORF whose function remains uncertain. V shed 3 bases, J shed 0 bases, and the junction held 6 bases outside the gene matches. CDR3 length: 16 residues.

The V call is TRBV10-2, the J call TRBJ1-5, with D perhaps matching TRBD1 (6 bases). Germline loops: CDR1 WSHSY, CDR2 SAAADI. The CDR3 is made up of 16 amino acids. V was trimmed by 0 bases and J by 2 bases, leaving 11 bases between them. The CDR3 region has the DNA TGCGCCAGCAGTGAGTCGTGGGGGGGCGGCAATCAGCCCCAGCATTTT. Translating gives CASSESWGGGNQPQHF.

The V gene is TRBV30, the J gene TRBJ1-1; unclear D gene. The germline V gene has CDR1 GTSNPN and CDR2 SVGIG (reference sequence). This CDR3 has 12 residues. Trimming shortened V by 0 bases and J by 1 base, and 3 bases separated the two germline ends. The CDR3 protein is CAWSVTNTEAFF. In DNA, the CDR3 is TGTGCCTGGAGTGTAACGAACACTGAAGCTTTCTTT.

The chain recombines TRBV7-8 with TRBJ1-5, with TRBD1 matching over 9 bases. This CDR3 has 13 residues. CDR1 and CDR2 from the germline V gene are SGHVS and FQNEAQ. The ends lost 10 bases at V and 5 bases at J; junction bases unmatched: 6. This chain's CDR3 is CANSQGADQPQHF. The CDR3 region has the DNA TGTGCCAATTCACAGGGGGCGGATCAGCCCCAGCATTTT.

The V and J genes are TRBV23-1 and TRBJ2-3, with 7 bases matching TRBD1. TRBV23-1 is treated as an ORF (open reading frame) with a function not yet certain. V was clipped by 3 bases and J by 1 base; unmatched bases: 4. The CDR3 is 15 amino acids. The CDR3 region has the DNA TGCGCCAGCAGTCAGACAGGGCAAGGCACAGATACGCAGTATTTT. Protein: CASSQTGQGTDTQYF.

The V gene is TRBV13, the J gene TRBJ1-2; 7 bases align to TRBD1. The V gene's germline CDR1 is PRHDT and CDR2 FYEKMQ (reference sequence). CDR3 size: 20 residues. The V gene end was trimmed by 5 bases and the J gene end by 5 bases; junction bases not matched to a gene: 26. Here the CDR3 DNA reads TGTGCCAGCAGCGCGATGACTCGGGACAGCATCCCTCCTCCAAGATATGGCTACACCTTC. As protein: CASSAMTRDSIPPPRYGYTF.

This clone has a single count. V and J are TRBV10-1 and TRBJ2-1, with D tentatively TRBD2 (6 bases). The V end lost 0 bases, the J end lost 7 bases, and 16 bases lay between the germline ends. Germline CDR1 WNHNN, CDR2 SYGVQD (reference sequence). This CDR3 has 16 residues. The CDR3 coding sequence is TGCGCCAGCAGTGAGTCGGGAGGCAGGGAAAGGAATGAGCAGTTCTTC. Residues: CASSESGGRERNEQFF.

The chain recombines TRBV30 with TRBJ2-5, with no clear D. CDR3 length equals 13 residues. Germline V gene data show CDR1 as GTSNPN and CDR2 as SVGIG (reference sequence). V was shortened by 5 bases and J by 1 base, with 11 bases between the two germline ends. In DNA, the CDR3 is TGTGCCTGGTCGTCCCGCTTCCAAGAGACCCAGTACTTC. This translates into CAWSSRFQETQYF.

This clone was seen a handful of times. This chain links TRBV18 with TRBJ1-1, with 8 positions matching TRBD1. The CDR3 is 14 amino acids. With V trimmed by 3 bases and J by 0 bases, 0 bases remained unmatched. Germline V lookup: CDR1 KGHSH, CDR2 LQKENI. Written as DNA, the CDR3 is TGTGCCAGCTCACCGGGACAGGTGAACACTGAAGCTTTCTTT. Protein product: CASSPGQVNTEAFF.

The rearrangement joins TRBV7-8 to TRBJ1-4; D gene uncertain. Germline values: CDR1 SGHVS, CDR2 FQNEAQ. CDR3 size: 13 residues. V was trimmed by 2 bases and J by 6 bases, leaving 7 bases between them. As DNA, the CDR3 is TGTGCCAGCAGCTTAAGTTTAGATGAAAAACTGTTTTTT. This codes for CASSLSLDEKLFF.

The chain couples TRBV4-1 to TRBJ2-7; 11 bases map to TRBD1. The germline V gene encodes CDR1 MGHRA and CDR2 YSYEKL. The CDR3 totals 16 residues. V lost 0 bases, J lost 3 bases, and 4 bases stayed unmatched. The CDR3 nucleotides read TGCGCCAGCAGCCAAGATCCCGGGACAGGGGGCTACGAGCAGTACTTC. Its translation: CASSQDPGTGGYEQYF.

This clone was recorded once. This rearrangement joins TRBV6-2 or TRBV6-3 to TRBJ2-2; 7 bases match TRBD2. Germline V gene sequence: CDR1 MNHEY, CDR2 SVGEGT. J was trimmed by 8 bases and V by 6 bases; bases with no gene match: 21. There are 18 residues in the CDR3. CDR3: CASSPWGVISTSSGELFF. CDR3 nucleotide sequence: TGTGCCAGCAGCCCCTGGGGGGTGATCTCGACTAGCTCTGGGGAGCTGTTTTTT.

The chain links TRBV4-2 to TRBJ1-4; D remains ambiguous. The CDR3 spans 15 residues. Per germline, CDR1 LGHNA and CDR2 YNFKEQ. Trimming stripped 6 bases from V and 8 bases from J, with 19 bases between. DNA for the CDR3: TGTGCCAGCAGACCTACGGCCGTCTGGGGAGAAAAACTGTTTTTT. Amino acids: CASRPTAVWGEKLFF.